This is a list of T cell receptor beta chains from one sample in a study of shared clonotypes between healthy human individuals. TCRdb keeps only in-frame clones here, not all; method: immunoSEQ multiplex PCR. Counted here are 450,000 to 500,000 clones, 81% occurring once; the ten biggest clones make up approximately 11%. What was sequenced was PBMCs. These receptors were taken from a woman between 35 and 50 years old in good health. Some clones in this sample may be carry-over from other donors' samples. The CDR3 runs from the conserved cysteine through the conserved F or W. A D gene is named only where the DNA matches it firmly. A clone size is listed for some rows: how often the clone was seen (once, few, many), or a class if it is expanded.

clone_size: .
j_call: TRBJ1-1
d_call: TRBD1
v_call: TRBV28
cdr3_aa: CASKGTGGERFYTEAFF
cdr3_nt: TGTGCCAGCAAGGGGACAGGGGGCGAGCGATTCTACACTGAAGCTTTCTTT

clone_size: many
j_call: TRBJ1-5
d_call: .
v_call: TRBV6-6
cdr3_aa: CASSYWGSSTQPQHF
cdr3_nt: TGTGCCAGCAGTTACTGGGGTTCGAGTACCCAGCCCCAGCATTTT

clone_size: .
j_call: TRBJ2-1
d_call: TRBD2
v_call: TRBV9
cdr3_aa: CASSVGTSGYSSYNEQFF
cdr3_nt: TGTGCCAGCAGCGTAGGGACTAGCGGGTATAGCTCCTACAATGAGCAGTTCTTC

clone_size: once
j_call: TRBJ2-2
d_call: TRBD2
v_call: TRBV10-3
cdr3_aa: CAISESGLAANTGELFF
cdr3_nt: TGTGCCATCAGTGAGTCGGGACTAGCGGCGAACACCGGGGAGCTGTTTTTT

clone_size: .
j_call: TRBJ2-7
d_call: .
v_call: TRBV30
cdr3_aa: CAWSVELGGNYEQYF
cdr3_nt: TGTGCCTGGAGTGTAGAGCTAGGTGGGAACTACGAGCAGTACTTC

clone_size: many
j_call: TRBJ1-5
d_call: TRBD1
v_call: TRBV6-4
cdr3_aa: CARTSDRGNQPQHF
cdr3_nt: TGTGCCAGGACATCCGACAGGGGCAATCAGCCCCAGCATTTT

clone_size: .
j_call: TRBJ1-5
d_call: TRBD1
v_call: TRBV7-2
cdr3_aa: CAGSTGGGQPQHF
cdr3_nt: TGTGCCGGCTCAACAGGGGGGGGTCAGCCCCAGCATTTT

clone_size: .
j_call: TRBJ2-7
d_call: .
v_call: TRBV10-3
cdr3_aa: CAIRDKYYEQYF
cdr3_nt: TGTGCCATCAGGGACAAGTACTACGAGCAGTACTTC

clone_size: .
j_call: TRBJ1-6
d_call: TRBD1
v_call: TRBV7-6
cdr3_aa: CASSRQGARNSPLHF
cdr3_nt: TGTGCCAGCAGCAGACAGGGGGCTCGTAATTCACCCCTCCACTTT

clone_size: once
j_call: TRBJ2-5
d_call: .
v_call: TRBV7-9
cdr3_aa: CASSPQGRETQYF
cdr3_nt: TGTGCCAGCAGCCCGCAGGGCCGGGAGACCCAGTACTTC

clone_size: .
j_call: TRBJ2-2
d_call: TRBD1
v_call: TRBV7-9
cdr3_aa: CASSLASVQGAGELFF
cdr3_nt: TGTGCCAGCAGCTTAGCGTCGGTACAGGGGGCCGGGGAGCTGTTTTTT

clone_size: .
j_call: TRBJ2-3
d_call: .
v_call: TRBV6-1
cdr3_aa: CASTSRAESTDTQYF
cdr3_nt: TGTGCCAGCACCTCACGGGCAGAGAGCACAGATACGCAGTATTTT

clone_size: .
j_call: TRBJ1-2
d_call: TRBD1
v_call: TRBV4-1
cdr3_aa: CASSRGQGGLTNYGYTF
cdr3_nt: TGCGCCAGCAGCCGCGGACAGGGGGGGTTAACTAACTATGGCTACACCTTC

clone_size: .
j_call: TRBJ1-4
d_call: TRBD1
v_call: TRBV4-2
cdr3_aa: CASSQGDRGTEKLFF
cdr3_nt: TGTGCCAGCAGCCAAGGCGACAGGGGGACTGAAAAACTGTTTTTT

clone_size: .
j_call: TRBJ1-5
d_call: .
v_call: TRBV27
cdr3_aa: CASNPAFTIQPQHF
cdr3_nt: TGTGCCAGCAACCCGGCATTTACTATTCAGCCCCAGCATTTT